This TCR beta chain was obtained from a study of T-cell reconstitution after alpha-beta-depleted transplantation in children. This clonotype was observed at least ten times. Unique molecular identifiers were incorporated into the prepared TCRbeta library. TCRdb re-called the PCR reads with MiXCR, one entry per CDR3 protein. The sample lists approximately 490,000 distinct CDR3 sequences, approximately 12% occurring once. The CDR3 totals 12 residues. The ends were cut back, 1 base at V and 7 bases at J, with 10 bases in the middle. CDR1 and CDR2 (germline): SQVTM, ANQGSEA. The sequencing here drew on PBMCs from the stem cell graft donor, taken from the stem cell graft. The source of this sequence is a human donor who donated a stem cell graft to a child with combined immunodeficiency. V gene TRBV29-1 combines with J gene TRBJ1-1; D unclear. The CDR3 reads CSVEVRINEAFF. The CDR3, as DNA: TGCAGCGTTGAAGTCCGGATAAATGAAGCTTTCTTT.